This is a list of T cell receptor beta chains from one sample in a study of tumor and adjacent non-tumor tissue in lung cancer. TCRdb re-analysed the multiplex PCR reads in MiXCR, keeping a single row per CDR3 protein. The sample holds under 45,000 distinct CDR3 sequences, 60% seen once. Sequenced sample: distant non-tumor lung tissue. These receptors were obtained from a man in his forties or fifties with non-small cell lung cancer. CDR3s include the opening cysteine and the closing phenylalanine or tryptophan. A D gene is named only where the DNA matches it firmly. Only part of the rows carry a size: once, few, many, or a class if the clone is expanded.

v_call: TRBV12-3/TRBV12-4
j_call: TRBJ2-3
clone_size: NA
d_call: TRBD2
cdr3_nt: TGTGCCAGCAGTTCCTGGACTAGCAGGGACCCTAGAGATACGCAGTATTTT
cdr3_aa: CASSSWTSRDPRDTQYF

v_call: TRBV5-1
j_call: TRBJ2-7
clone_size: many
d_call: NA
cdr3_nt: TGCGCCAGCAGCTTGGTGGTGATGCCCTACGAGCAGTACTTC
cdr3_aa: CASSLVVMPYEQYF

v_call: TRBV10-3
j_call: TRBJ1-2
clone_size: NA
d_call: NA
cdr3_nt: TGTGCCATCAGTGAGTCGATGAGACAGGTAGATGGTTACACCTTC
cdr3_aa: CAISESMRQVDGYTF

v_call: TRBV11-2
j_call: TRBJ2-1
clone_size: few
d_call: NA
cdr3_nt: TGTGCCAGCAGCTTAATCCGGGGAAGTAATGAGCAGTCCTTC
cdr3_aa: CASSLIRGSNEQSF

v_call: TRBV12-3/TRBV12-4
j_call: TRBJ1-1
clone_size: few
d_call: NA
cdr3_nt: TGTGCCAGTAGCCCTCTCCAGGACAGTGAAGCTTTCTTT
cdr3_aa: CASSPLQDSEAFF

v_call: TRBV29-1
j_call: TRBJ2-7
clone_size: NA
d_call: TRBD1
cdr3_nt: TGCGACGTTGCATTGGGGACAGGGGCCTATGAGCAGTACTTC
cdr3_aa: CDVALGTGAYEQYF

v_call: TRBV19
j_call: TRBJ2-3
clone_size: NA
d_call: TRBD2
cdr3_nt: TGTGCCAGTAGTACGGGATATAGCGGGGGGGCCACAGATACGCAGTACTTT
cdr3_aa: CASSTGYSGGATDTQYF

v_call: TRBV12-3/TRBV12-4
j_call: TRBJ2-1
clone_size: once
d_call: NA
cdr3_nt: TGTGCCAGCCCGTCGGGGAACTCCTACAATGAGCACTTCTTC
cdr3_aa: CASPSGNSYNEHFF

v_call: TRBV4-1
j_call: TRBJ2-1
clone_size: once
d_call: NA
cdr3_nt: TGCGCCAGCAGCCAAGATTCACCGTCTGTCAATGAGCAGTTCTTC
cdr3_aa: CASSQDSPSVNEQFF

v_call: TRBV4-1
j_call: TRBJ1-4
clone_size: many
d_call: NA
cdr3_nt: TGCGCCAGCAGCCAAGAAAGGGGTATTCAGGGTGAAAAACTGTTTTTT
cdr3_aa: CASSQERGIQGEKLFF

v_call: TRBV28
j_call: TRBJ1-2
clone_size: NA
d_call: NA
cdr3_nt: TGTGTCACAGGGAGAGGGAGACGGTATGGCTACACCTTC
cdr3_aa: CVTGRGRRYGYTF

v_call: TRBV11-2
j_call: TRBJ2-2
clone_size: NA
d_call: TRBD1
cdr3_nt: TGTGGCAGCAGACGGGACAGGCAGAACACTGGGGAGCTGTTTTTT
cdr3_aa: CGSRRDRQNTGELFF

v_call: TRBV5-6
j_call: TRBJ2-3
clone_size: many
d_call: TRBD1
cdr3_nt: TGTGCCAGCAGCTTGTGGACAGGGGCCCTCGGGACAGATACGCAGTATTTT
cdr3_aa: CASSLWTGALGTDTQYF

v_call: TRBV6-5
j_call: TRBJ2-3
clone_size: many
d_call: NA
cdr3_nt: TGTGCCAGCAGTTACTCCCGCGACCCAGATACGCAGTATTTT
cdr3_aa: CASSYSRDPDTQYF

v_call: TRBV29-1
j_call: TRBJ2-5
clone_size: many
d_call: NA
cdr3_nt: TGCAGCGTTGGGACCGAGACCCAGTACTTC
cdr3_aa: CSVGTETQYF

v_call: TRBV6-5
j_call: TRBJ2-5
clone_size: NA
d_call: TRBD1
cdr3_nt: TGCGCCAGCAGTTACGACAGGGCTTCGGAGACCCAGTATTTC
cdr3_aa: CASSYDRASETQYF

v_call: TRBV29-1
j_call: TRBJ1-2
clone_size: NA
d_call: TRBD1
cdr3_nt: TGCAGCGTTAAAGAATTTAGGACAGGAGGCTATGGCTACACTTTC
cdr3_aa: CSVKEFRTGGYGYTF

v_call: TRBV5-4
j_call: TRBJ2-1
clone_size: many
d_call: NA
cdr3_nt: TGTGCCAGCAGCCTTGGGGTAGCCTTGGAGCAGTTCTTC
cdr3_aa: CASSLGVALEQFF

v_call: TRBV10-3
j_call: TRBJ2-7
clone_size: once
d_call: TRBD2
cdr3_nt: TGTGCCATCAGTGCGGGGGGGACGGGGGGCTTCTACGGGCAGTACTTC
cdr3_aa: CAISAGGTGGFYGQYF

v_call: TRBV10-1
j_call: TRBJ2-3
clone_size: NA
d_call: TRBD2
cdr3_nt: TGCGCCAGCAGTGGAGCGGGAACAGATATGCAGTATTTT
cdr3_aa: CASSGAGTDMQYF

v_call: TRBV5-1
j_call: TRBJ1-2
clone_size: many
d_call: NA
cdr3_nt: TGCGCCAGCAGCTTGGATGGGGATGCCTATGGCTACACCTTC
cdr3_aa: CASSLDGDAYGYTF

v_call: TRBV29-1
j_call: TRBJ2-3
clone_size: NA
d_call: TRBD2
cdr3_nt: TGCAGCGTGAGGGGGGTTGGGGCTAGCGGGAGCGCAGCCACAGATACGCAGTATTTT
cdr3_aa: CSVRGVGASGSAATDTQYF

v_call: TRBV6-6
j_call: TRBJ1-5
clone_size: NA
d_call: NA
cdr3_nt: TGTGCCATCACTTCGAGGGTTAATCAGGCCCAGCATTTT
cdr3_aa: CAITSRVNQAQHF

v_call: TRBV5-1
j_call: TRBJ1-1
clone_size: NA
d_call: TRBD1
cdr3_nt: TGCGCCAGCAGCTCCGGGACAGGGGGCACTGAAGCCTCCTTT
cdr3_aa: CASSSGTGGTEASF

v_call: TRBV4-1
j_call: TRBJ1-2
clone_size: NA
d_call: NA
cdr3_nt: TGCGCCAGCAGCCAAACCTCCAGGACGGAGGGGAAGTTTGGCTACACCTTC
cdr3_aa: CASSQTSRTEGKFGYTF

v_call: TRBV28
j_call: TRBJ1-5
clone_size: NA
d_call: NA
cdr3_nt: TGTGCCAGCAGTTCCCCCAAGGAGAGCAATCAGCCCCAGCATTTT
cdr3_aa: CASSSPKESNQPQHF

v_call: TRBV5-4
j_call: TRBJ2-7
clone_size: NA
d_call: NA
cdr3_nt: TGCGTCAACAGCTTGGGGCGGGACAGCTCCTACGAGCAGTACTTC
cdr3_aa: CVNSLGRDSSYEQYF

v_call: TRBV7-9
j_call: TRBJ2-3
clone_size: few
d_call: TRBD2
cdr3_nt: TGTGCCAGCAGCGTCACTAGCGGGAGCACAGATACGCAGTATTTT
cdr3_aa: CASSVTSGSTDTQYF

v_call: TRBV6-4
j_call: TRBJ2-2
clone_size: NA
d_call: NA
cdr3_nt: TGTGCCAGCAATGACTATGACAACACCGGGGAGCTGTTTTTT
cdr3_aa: CASNDYDNTGELFF

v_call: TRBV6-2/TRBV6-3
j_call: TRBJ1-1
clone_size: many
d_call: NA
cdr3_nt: TGTGCCAGCAGTCAGATGGGGTCGGCTTTCTTT
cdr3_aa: CASSQMGSAFF